What follows are 27 T cell receptor beta chains derived from one specimen sequenced in a study of T cell responses to AZD1222 COVID-19 vaccine. Clones were read by immunoSEQ multiplex PCR, and TCRdb kept only the in-frame ones, dropping some. The sample includes 100,000 or so clones, around 87% of them seen just once. The material sequenced was peripheral blood, taken on day 0 of MenACWY control vaccination. The receptor source for this set is an adult in good health.

This sequence joins TRBV7-9 and TRBJ1-5; 9 bases align to TRBD1. The CDR3 totals 15 residues. V lost 5 bases and J lost 1; bases outside the gene matches: 3. Per germline, CDR1 SEHNR and CDR2 FQNEAQ (reference sequence). The DNA of the CDR3 is TGTGCCAGCAGCCGAGGGACAGGGAGCAATCAGCCCCAGCATTTT. This codes for CASSRGTGSNQPQHF.

The chain carries TRBV9 and TRBJ1-1, with a weak D call TRBD1 (6 bases). Germline CDR1 reads SGDLS; CDR2 reads YYNGEE. V was pared by 0 bases and J by 0 bases, with 12 bases between. The length of the CDR3 is 16 residues. CDR3 in DNA: TGTGCCAGCAGCGTAGGTCTGGGGGCTCTGAACACTGAAGCTTTCTTT. It specifies CASSVGLGALNTEAFF.

This clone was seen a single time. This chain connects TRBV6-5 to TRBJ2-5; 9 bases match TRBD1. The CDR3 is made up of 13 amino acids. Germline V gene lookup returns CDR1 MNHEY and CDR2 SVGAGI. After removal of 6 bases from V and 3 bases from J, the junction contained 2 bases not matched to a gene. This CDR3 is CASRGTGKETQYF. The CDR3 region has the DNA TGTGCCAGCAGAGGGACAGGGAAAGAGACCCAGTACTTC.

This clone has ten or more counts. This chain uses TRBV4-1 with TRBJ1-4; D possibly corresponds to TRBD1 (5 bases). The germline CDR1 and CDR2 sequences are MGHRA and YSYEKL. V was trimmed by 7 bases and J by 0 bases, leaving 18 bases between them. The CDR3 loop spans 17 amino acids. CDR3 bases: TGCGCCAGCACCAGCCCGCAAAGGGGCCCAACTAATGAAAAACTGTTTTTT. As protein: CASTSPQRGPTNEKLFF.

The chain combines TRBV23-1 with TRBJ2-1; 7 nucleotides line up with TRBD2. TRBV23-1 is an ORF for which the function is uncertain. V dropped 2 bases and J dropped 4; count of bases not matched to a gene: 11. The CDR3 has 17 amino acids. CDR3 DNA: TGCGCCAGCAGTCAAAGGGACGGGGAGGGGCAATACAATGAGCAGTTCTTC. It codes for CASSQRDGEGQYNEQFF.

The chain uses TRBV15 and TRBJ2-4; no definite D call. This CDR3 spans 14 amino acids. Deletions cut 4 bases from V and 1 base from J, with 8 bases between. CDR1 and CDR2 (germline): LNHNV, YYDKDF (reference sequence). As DNA, the CDR3 is TGTGCCACCAGCATATATACGGCCAAAAACATTCAGTACTTC. It translates to CATSIYTAKNIQYF. The whole variable domain, filled in from reference TRBV15 and TRBJ2-4, reads DAMVIQNPRYQVTQFGKPVTLSCSQTLNHNVMYWYQQKSSQAPKLLFHYYDKDFNNEADTPDNFQSRRPNTSFCFLDIRSPGLGDTAMYLCATSIYTAKNIQYFGAGTRLSVL.

The chain uses TRBV7-2 and TRBJ2-7, with D possibly matching TRBD2 (5 bases). Per germline, CDR1 SGHTA and CDR2 FQGNSA. Trimming left V 5 bases short and J 0 bases short, with 11 bases between. The CDR3 runs to 14 residues. In nucleotides, the CDR3 is TGTGCCAGCAGCGGTTCGGGGAGCTCCTACGAGCAGTACTTC. Its translation is CASSGSGSSYEQYF.

This clone has just one count. This chain joins TRBV27 and TRBJ2-7; D not resolved. CDR1 and CDR2 from the germline V gene are MNHEY and SMNVEV (reference sequence). V was clipped by 3 bases and J by 4 bases, with 10 bases between them. The CDR3 sequence is 13 residues long. DNA for the CDR3: TGTGCCAGCAGTTTCTCGAACAGATACGAGCAGTACTTC. It is translated as CASSFSNRYEQYF.

In nucleotides, the CDR3 is TGTGCCAGCAGCCAAGAAAGAGGATACAGGTCGGTTGAGCAGTACTTC. It codes for CASSQERGYRSVEQYF. The chain links TRBV3-1 (or the pseudogene TRBV3-2) to TRBJ2-7; tentative D call: TRBD1 (5 bases). The germline gives CDR1 LGHDT, CDR2 YNNKEL (reference sequence). The CDR3 has 16 amino acids. Trimming cost V 0 bases and J 7 bases, with 19 bases left between them.

This chain joins TRBV5-1 and TRBJ1-2; 12 nucleotides line up with TRBD1. Germline trimming cut 4 bases from V and 10 bases from J; bases unmatched to any gene: 11. The germline V gene encodes CDR1 SGHRS and CDR2 YFSETQ. This CDR3 region has 15 residues. This CDR3 reads CASSQLPGTGGHYTF. Here the CDR3 DNA reads TGCGCCAGCAGCCAACTTCCCGGGACAGGGGGCCACTACACCTTC.

The chain employs TRBV9 and TRBJ2-1, with TRBD2 as a possible D gene (5 bases). Per germline, CDR1 SGDLS and CDR2 YYNGEE. The ends were cut back, 0 bases at V and 8 bases at J, with 12 bases in the middle. CDR3 length: 14 residues. The CDR3 DNA reads as TGTGCCAGCAGCGTAGTGGCTAGCTCCGATGAGCAGTTCTTC. This sequence encodes CASSVVASSDEQFF.

As for this clone: Its ends do not fully match the called genes, so a read error is possible. The chain has TRBV7-7 and TRBJ2-2, with D hard to call. The germline V gene encodes CDR1 SSHAT and CDR2 FNYEAQ (reference sequence). This CDR3 is 14 amino acids long. The DNA of the CDR3 is TGTGCTAGCAGCTTAGGGACGAACACCGGGGAGCTGTTTTTT. Translated: CASSLGTNTGELFF.

This clone was observed a few times. This chain connects TRBV28 to TRBJ1-1; 7 positions match TRBD1. Per germline, CDR1 MDHEN and CDR2 SYDVKM. J lost 4 bases, V lost 7 bases, and 6 bases had no gene match. The CDR3 has 13 residues. The CDR3 region has the DNA TGTGCCAGCATGACGGACAGGCTCACTGAAGCTTTCTTT. The encoded protein is CASMTDRLTEAFF.

CDR3 DNA: TGTGCCAGCAGTTTAGGGACGGTCTATGGCTACACCTTC. It encodes CASSLGTVYGYTF. V usage is TRBV28 and J usage is TRBJ1-2; maybe TRBD1 (5 bases). Per germline, CDR1 MDHEN and CDR2 SYDVKM. Trimming left V 2 bases short and J 4 bases short, with 8 bases between. This CDR3 has 13 amino acids.

V and J are TRBV28 and TRBJ1-1; maybe TRBD1 (6 bases). This CDR3 comprises 13 residues. Germline V gene sequence: CDR1 MDHEN, CDR2 SYDVKM. Trimming took 5 bases from V and 3 from J, leaving 10 bases between them. DNA of the CDR3: TGTGCCAGCAGTGAGGACAGTCACACTGAAGCTTTCTTT. As protein: CASSEDSHTEAFF.

The chain recombines TRBV5-4 with TRBJ1-2, with D perhaps matching TRBD1 (6 bases). Per the germline V gene, CDR1 is SGHNT and CDR2 is YYREEE (reference sequence). Between the trimmed V and J ends, which lost 4 bases and 3 bases, there was a span of 13 bases. This CDR3 region has 14 residues. Here the CDR3 DNA reads TGTGCCAGCAGCCCAGGACAGTCCCACTATGGCTACACCTTC. This translates into CASSPGQSHYGYTF.

The chain carries TRBV28 and TRBJ2-7; D is unresolved. The V end was cut by 3 bases, the J end by 3 bases, with 6 bases between. The V gene's germline CDR1 is MDHEN and CDR2 SYDVKM. The CDR3 is 12 residues long. The CDR3 here is CASSLTLYEQYF. The CDR3 DNA reads TGTGCCAGCAGTTTGACCCTCTACGAGCAGTACTTC.

The chain uses TRBV28 and TRBJ1-2, with 8 bases lining up with TRBD1. V dropped 3 bases and J dropped 4; count of bases not matched to a gene: 4. CDR3 length: 14 amino acids. Germline CDR1 is MDHEN and CDR2 is SYDVKM. The CDR3 sequence: CASSFRDRRYGYTF. In DNA form, the CDR3 reads TGTGCCAGCAGTTTCCGGGACAGGCGCTATGGCTACACCTTC.

The V gene is TRBV4-1, the J gene TRBJ2-3, with D possibly being TRBD1 (7 bases). CDR3 length: 16 residues. The germline gives CDR1 MGHRA, CDR2 YSYEKL. The V gene lost 3 bases and the J gene lost 0 bases, with 13 bases spanning the gap. Here the CDR3 DNA reads TGCGCCAGCAGCCAGGCGGGACAGCCTAGCACAGATACGCAGTATTTT. Translated: CASSQAGQPSTDTQYF.

This clone showed up just a few times. The V and J genes are TRBV30 and TRBJ1-2; no clear D gene. The V gene lost 7 bases and the J gene lost 8 bases, with 11 bases spanning the gap. Germline loops: CDR1 GTSNPN, CDR2 SVGIG (reference sequence). The CDR3 sequence is 10 residues long. CDR3 in DNA: TGTGCCTTCCGCGGGTGGGGCTACACCTTC. It translates to CAFRGWGYTF.

The chain has TRBV5-4 and TRBJ2-7; 9 nucleotides agree with TRBD1. The CDR3 runs to 12 residues. Germline assignment: CDR1 SGHNT and CDR2 YYREEE (reference sequence). V lost 5 bases and J lost 6; bases outside the gene matches: 3. For the CDR3, the DNA is TGTGCCAGCAGAGGGACAGGGAGCGAGCAGTACTTC. It translates to CASRGTGSEQYF.

The J gene is TRBJ2-5, the V gene TRBV5-1; D is perhaps TRBD1 (5 bases). Trimming removed 4 bases at V and 2 bases at J, with 15 bases between. CDR3 size: 15 residues. Germline V lookup: CDR1 SGHRS, CDR2 YFSETQ. CDR3 coding DNA: TGCGCCAGCAGCCCCGACTCAGGGCGGCAAGAGACCCAGTACTTC. Encoded protein: CASSPDSGRQETQYF.

The rearrangement links TRBV5-4 to TRBJ2-5; D possibly corresponds to TRBD1 (5 bases). V was shortened by 4 bases and J by 3 bases, with 13 bases between the two germline ends. The CDR3 consists of 14 residues. CDR1 SGHNT and CDR2 YYREEE come from the germline V gene (reference sequence). CDR3 sequence reads: CASSAPPDKETQYF. Written as DNA, the CDR3 is TGTGCCAGCAGCGCCCCTCCGGACAAAGAGACCCAGTACTTC.

This clone came up a few times. The gene calls are TRBV15 and TRBJ2-7; a weak D match, TRBD1 (5 bases). The CDR3 has 14 residues. Germline CDR1 reads LNHNV; CDR2 reads YYDKDF (reference sequence). Trimming left V 3 bases short and J 1 base short, with 10 bases between. The chain's CDR3 is CATSSYRQSYEQYF. The CDR3 DNA sequence: TGTGCCACCAGCAGCTACCGACAGTCCTACGAGCAGTACTTC.

The V gene is TRBV28, the J gene TRBJ1-5; 7 positions agree with TRBD1. This CDR3 is 15 amino acids long. The V gene end was trimmed by 4 bases and the J gene end by 3 bases; junction bases not matched to a gene: 6. CDR1 MDHEN and CDR2 SYDVKM come from the germline V gene. The CDR3 protein is CASSYPGQNNQPQHF. CDR3 nucleotide sequence: TGTGCCAGCAGTTATCCGGGACAGAACAATCAGCCCCAGCATTTT. The full variable domain, in which reference TRBV28 and TRBJ1-5 provide the parts outside the CDR3, is DVKVTQSSRYLVKRTGEKVFLECVQDMDHENMFWYRQDPGLGLRLIYFSYDVKMKEKGDIPEGYSVSREKKERFSLILESASTNQTSMYLCASSYPGQNNQPQHFGDGTRLSIL.

The chain employs TRBV4-3 and TRBJ2-3; possibly TRBD1 or TRBD2 for D (5 bases each). This CDR3 contains 14 residues. V was clipped by 8 bases and J by 2 bases, with 14 bases between them. The V gene's germline CDR1 is LGHNA and CDR2 YSLEER. This chain's CDR3 is CASGPGTPTDTQYF. DNA for the CDR3: TGCGCCAGCGGCCCGGGGACCCCCACAGATACGCAGTATTTT.

The chain recombines TRBV5-1 with TRBJ1-2; the D gene is possibly TRBD1 (6 bases). V was cut by 0 bases and J by 6 bases, with 9 bases left in between. Germline V gene data show CDR1 as SGHRS and CDR2 as YFSETQ. The CDR3 covers 13 residues. CDR3 protein: CASSLDRANGYTF. The CDR3 nucleotides read TGCGCCAGCAGCTTGGACAGGGCAAATGGCTACACCTTC.